The 3 T cell receptor beta chains below were found in one sample sequenced in a study of blood T cell repertoires in COVID-19. Clones were read by immunoSEQ multiplex PCR, and TCRdb kept only the in-frame ones, dropping some. Found here are approximately 50,000 clones, more than 70% of them singletons; the top ten hold around 5.2%. What was sequenced was peripheral blood. The source is a human donor in a cohort sampled during active COVID-19.

The chain combines TRBV29-1 with TRBJ2-3, with 7 bases lining up with TRBD2. Trimming at V came to 7 bases and at J to 5 bases, leaving 9 bases not matched to a gene. This CDR3 has 13 amino acids. CDR1 and CDR2 from the germline V gene are SQVTM and ANQGSEA. CDR3 DNA: TGCAGCGCGGGGGGAGGGTTAGGAGATACGCAGTATTTT. Translated, it gives CSAGGGLGDTQYF.

The J gene is TRBJ1-6, the V gene TRBV7-8; 7 bases are a match to TRBD1. CDR1 is SGHVS, CDR2 FQNEAQ, per germline. The V gene end was trimmed by 3 bases and the J gene end by 7 bases; junction bases not matched to a gene: 15. CDR3 size: 18 residues. CDR3 DNA: TGTGCCAGCAGCTTCAACCCCATCAAAGCAGGGGGGAATTCACCCCTCCACTTT. It translates to CASSFNPIKAGGNSPLHF. Drawing the rest from reference TRBV7-8 and TRBJ1-6, the complete variable domain is GAGVSQSPRYKVAKRGQDVALRCDPISGHVSLFWYQQALGQGPEFLTYFQNEAQLDKSGLPSDRFFAERPEGSVSTLKIQRTQQEDSAVYLCASSFNPIKAGGNSPLHFGNGTRLTVT.

This clone was counted a single time. CDR3 coding DNA: TGCGCCAGCAGCCAAGTTATAGCTTCCCCAGATACGCAGTATTTT. Protein sequence: CASSQVIASPDTQYF. The V and J genes are TRBV4-1 and TRBJ2-3; D is unresolved. The CDR3 is 15 amino acids. The germline V gene has CDR1 MGHRA and CDR2 YSYEKL. The germline V and J ends were trimmed by 1 base and 4 bases, with 12 bases remaining between them.